This T cell receptor beta chain is drawn from a study of CD8+CD57+ T cells in acquired aplastic anemia. Study background: Sorting CD4+ and CD8+ cells gave DNA averaging approximately 3 ug. Notes on the study in general: Patients and controls had CD8+ Simpson's diversity values that were not significantly distinct.

The CDR3 is 15 residues long. The V end lost 4 bases, the J end lost 4 bases, and 16 bases lay between the germline ends. From germline, CDR1 is SNHLY and CDR2 FYNNEI. This clonotype came up once. Its target is unknown. The study profiled TCR beta VDJ and CDR3 using genomic DNA as template. In TCRdb, the reads were re-called with MiXCR into one record per CDR3 protein. This sample has under 200,000 distinct CDR3 sequences, with 48% found just once. The authors sequenced patients whose flow cytometry had shown CD8+CD57+ cell expansion. Blood samples were obtained from patients who had received no prior therapy.

This rearrangement joins TRBV2 to TRBJ1-1; D is unclear. What was sequenced was sorted CD4+, CD8+, or CD8+CD57+ T cells (not recorded which) from PBMCs. The clonotype originates from a human donor with aplastic anemia. For the CDR3, the DNA is TGTGCCAGCAGTGCGCGTCGAACATCGAGCACTGAAGCTTTCTTT. It codes for CASSARRTSSTEAFF. The full variable domain, completed using reference TRBV2 and TRBJ1-1, is EPEVTQTPSHQVTQMGQEVILRCVPISNHLYFYWYRQILGQKVEFLVSFYNNEISEKSEIFDDQFSVERPDGSNFTLKIRSTKLEDSAMYFCASSARRTSSTEAFFGQGTRLTVV.